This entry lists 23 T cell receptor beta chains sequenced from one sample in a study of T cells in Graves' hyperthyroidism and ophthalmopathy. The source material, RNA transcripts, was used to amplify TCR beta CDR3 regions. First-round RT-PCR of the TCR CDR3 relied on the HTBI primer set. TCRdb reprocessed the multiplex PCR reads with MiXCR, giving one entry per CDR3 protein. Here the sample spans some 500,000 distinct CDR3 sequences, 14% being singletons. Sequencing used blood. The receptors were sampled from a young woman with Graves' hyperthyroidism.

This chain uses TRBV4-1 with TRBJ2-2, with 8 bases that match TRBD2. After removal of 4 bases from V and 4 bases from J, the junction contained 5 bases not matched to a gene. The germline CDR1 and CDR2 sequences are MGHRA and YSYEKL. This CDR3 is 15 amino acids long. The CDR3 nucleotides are TGCGCCAGCAGCCGCACAGCGGGAGTCACCGGGGAGCTGTTTTTT. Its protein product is CASSRTAGVTGELFF.

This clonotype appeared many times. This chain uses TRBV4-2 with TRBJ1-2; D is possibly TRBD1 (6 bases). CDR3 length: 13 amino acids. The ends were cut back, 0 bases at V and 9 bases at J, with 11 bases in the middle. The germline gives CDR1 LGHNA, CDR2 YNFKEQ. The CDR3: CASSQDSGTSYTF. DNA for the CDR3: TGTGCCAGCAGCCAAGATTCAGGGACAAGCTACACCTTC.

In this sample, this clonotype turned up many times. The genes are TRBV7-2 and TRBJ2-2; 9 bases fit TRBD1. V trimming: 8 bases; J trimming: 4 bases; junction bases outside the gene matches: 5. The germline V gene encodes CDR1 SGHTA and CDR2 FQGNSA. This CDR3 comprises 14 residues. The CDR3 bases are TGTGCCAGCCGGACAGGGGAGCCCACCGGGGAGCTGTTTTTT. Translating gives CASRTGEPTGELFF.

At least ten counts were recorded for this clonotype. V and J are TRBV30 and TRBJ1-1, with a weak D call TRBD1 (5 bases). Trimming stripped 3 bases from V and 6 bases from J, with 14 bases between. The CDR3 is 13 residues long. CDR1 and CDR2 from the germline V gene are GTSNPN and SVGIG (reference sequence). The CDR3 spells CAWRARGDAEAFF. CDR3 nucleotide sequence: TGTGCCTGGAGGGCTCGTGGGGACGCTGAAGCTTTCTTT.

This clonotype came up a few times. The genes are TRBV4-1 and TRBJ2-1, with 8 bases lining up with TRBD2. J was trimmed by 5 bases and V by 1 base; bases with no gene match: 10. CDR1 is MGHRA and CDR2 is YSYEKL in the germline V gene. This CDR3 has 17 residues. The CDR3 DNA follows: TGCGCCAGCAGCCAAGTCCGGGAGGGCCTTCAGGACAATGAGCAGTTCTTC. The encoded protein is CASSQVREGLQDNEQFF.

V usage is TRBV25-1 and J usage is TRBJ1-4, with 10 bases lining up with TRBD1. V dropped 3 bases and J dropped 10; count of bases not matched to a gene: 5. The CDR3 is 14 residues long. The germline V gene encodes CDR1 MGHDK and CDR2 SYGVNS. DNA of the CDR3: TGTGCCAGCAGTGAGGACAGGGGGACTGGAAAACTGTTTTTT. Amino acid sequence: CASSEDRGTGKLFF.

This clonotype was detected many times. The CDR3 region is CASSRTREHNEQFF. The DNA for the CDR3 is TGTGCCAGCAGCCGAACTAGGGAACACAATGAGCAGTTCTTC. The chain links TRBV12-3 or TRBV12-4 to TRBJ2-1; possibly TRBD2 for D (5 bases). The CDR3 extends over 14 amino acids. The V end was cut by 6 bases, the J end by 5 bases, with 14 bases between.

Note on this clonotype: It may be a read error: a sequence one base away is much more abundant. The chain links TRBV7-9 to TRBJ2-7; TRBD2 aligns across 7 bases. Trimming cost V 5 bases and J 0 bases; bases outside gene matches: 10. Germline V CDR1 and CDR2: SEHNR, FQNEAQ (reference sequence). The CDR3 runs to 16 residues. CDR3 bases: TGTGCCAGCAGCCCGAATCTAGCGGCTAGCTCCTACGAGCAGTACTTC. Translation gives CASSPNLAASSYEQYF.

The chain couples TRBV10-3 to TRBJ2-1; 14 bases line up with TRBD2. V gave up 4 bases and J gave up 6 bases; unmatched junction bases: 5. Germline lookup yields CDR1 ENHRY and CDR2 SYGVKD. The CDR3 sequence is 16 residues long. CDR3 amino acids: CAISGGGTSGSNEQFF. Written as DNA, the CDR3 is TGTGCCATCAGTGGGGGAGGGACTAGCGGGAGCAATGAGCAGTTCTTC.

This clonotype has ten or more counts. The CDR3 nucleotides are TGTGCCAGCAGTGTCCGACTAACCACTTCCTACGAGCAGTACTTC. Protein product: CASSVRLTTSYEQYF. The chain links TRBV3-1 to TRBJ2-7, with D possibly matching TRBD2 (5 bases). The V end was cut by 6 bases, the J end by 1 base, with 16 bases between. Germline V gene lookup returns CDR1 LGHDT and CDR2 YNNKEL (reference sequence). The CDR3 has 15 amino acids.

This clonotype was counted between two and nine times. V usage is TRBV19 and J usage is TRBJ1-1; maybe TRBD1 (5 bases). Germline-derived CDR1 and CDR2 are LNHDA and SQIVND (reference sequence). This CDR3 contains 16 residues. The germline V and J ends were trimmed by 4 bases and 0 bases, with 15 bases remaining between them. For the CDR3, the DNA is TGTGCCAGTAGTAACGGACACCTCGAGGTGAACACTGAAGCTTTCTTT. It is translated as CASSNGHLEVNTEAFF.

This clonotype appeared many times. The CDR3 sequence: CASSPTRGRAYNEQFF. The CDR3 DNA reads as TGTGCCAGCAGCCCTACCCGGGGGCGGGCATACAATGAGCAGTTCTTC. The chain has TRBV7-8 and TRBJ2-1; TRBD1 or TRBD2 may be the D gene (6 bases each). The CDR3 loop spans 16 amino acids. Germline V gene sequence: CDR1 SGHVS, CDR2 FQNEAQ. The germline V and J ends were trimmed by 5 bases and 4 bases, with 18 bases remaining between them.

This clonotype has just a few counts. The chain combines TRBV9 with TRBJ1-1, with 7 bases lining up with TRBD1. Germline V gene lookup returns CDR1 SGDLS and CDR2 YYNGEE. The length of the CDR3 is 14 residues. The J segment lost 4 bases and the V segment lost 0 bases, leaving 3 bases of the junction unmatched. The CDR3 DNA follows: TGTGCCAGCAGCGTAGTAGGACAGGTCACTGAAGCTTTCTTT. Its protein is CASSVVGQVTEAFF.

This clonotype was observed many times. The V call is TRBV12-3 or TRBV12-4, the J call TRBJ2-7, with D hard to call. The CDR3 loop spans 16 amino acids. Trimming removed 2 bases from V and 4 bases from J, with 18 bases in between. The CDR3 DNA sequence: TGTGCCAGCAGTTTACGATTCACGGATCCTTCTTACGAGCAGTACGTC. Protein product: CASSLRFTDPSYEQYV.

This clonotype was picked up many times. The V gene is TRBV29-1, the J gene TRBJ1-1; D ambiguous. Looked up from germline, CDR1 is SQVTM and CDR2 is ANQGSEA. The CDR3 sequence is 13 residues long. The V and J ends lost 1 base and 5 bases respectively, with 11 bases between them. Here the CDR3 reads CSVEGRLRTEAFF. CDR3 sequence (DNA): TGCAGCGTTGAAGGCCGTTTAAGGACTGAAGCTTTCTTT.

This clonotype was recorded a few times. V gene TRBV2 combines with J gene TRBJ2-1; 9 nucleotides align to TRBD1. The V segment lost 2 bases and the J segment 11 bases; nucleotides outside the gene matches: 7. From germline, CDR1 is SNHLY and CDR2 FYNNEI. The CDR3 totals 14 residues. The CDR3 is CASSETRTGEKQFF. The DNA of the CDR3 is TGTGCCAGCAGTGAAACGAGGACAGGGGAAAAGCAGTTCTTC.

DNA of the CDR3: TGTGCCAGTAGTTTCCCGGGCGGGCTATACAATCAGCCCCAGCATTTT. Translated, it gives CASSFPGGLYNQPQHF. The chain uses TRBV19 and TRBJ1-5; D uncertain. The germline gives CDR1 LNHDA, CDR2 SQIVND (reference sequence). V gave up 5 bases and J gave up 3 bases, with 17 bases separating them. The CDR3 sequence is 16 residues long.

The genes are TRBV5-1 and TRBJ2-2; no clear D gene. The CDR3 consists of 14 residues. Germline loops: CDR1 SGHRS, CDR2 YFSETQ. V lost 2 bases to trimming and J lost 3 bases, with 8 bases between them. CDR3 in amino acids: CASSFELDTGELFF. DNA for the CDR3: TGCGCCAGCAGCTTTGAGCTAGACACCGGGGAGCTGTTTTTT.

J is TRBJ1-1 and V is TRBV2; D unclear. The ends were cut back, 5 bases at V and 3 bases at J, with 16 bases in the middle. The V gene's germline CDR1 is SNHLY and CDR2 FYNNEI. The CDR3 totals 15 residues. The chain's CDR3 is CASSNGPLGYTEAFF. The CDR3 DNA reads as TGTGCCAGCAGTAATGGGCCCCTAGGGTACACTGAAGCTTTCTTT. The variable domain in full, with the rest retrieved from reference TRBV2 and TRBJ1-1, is EPEVTQTPSHQVTQMGQEVILRCVPISNHLYFYWYRQILGQKVEFLVSFYNNEISEKSEIFDDQFSVERPDGSNFTLKIRSTKLEDSAMYFCASSNGPLGYTEAFFGQGTRLTVV.

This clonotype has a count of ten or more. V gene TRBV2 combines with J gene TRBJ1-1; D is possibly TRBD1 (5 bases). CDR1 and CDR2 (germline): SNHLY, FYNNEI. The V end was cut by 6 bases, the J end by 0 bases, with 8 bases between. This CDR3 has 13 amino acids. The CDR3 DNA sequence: TGTGCCAGCAGGACAGCAATGAACACTGAAGCTTTCTTT. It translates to CASRTAMNTEAFF.

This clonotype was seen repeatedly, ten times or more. The DNA of the CDR3 is TGTGCCACCAGTGAGGGGATCCAAGAGACCCAGTACTTC. Translating it yields CATSEGIQETQYF. The genes are TRBV24-1 and TRBJ2-5; D is undetermined. The CDR3 consists of 13 residues. Germline V lookup: CDR1 KGHDR, CDR2 SFDVKD. Between the trimmed V and J ends, which lost 4 bases and 1 base, there was a span of 6 bases.

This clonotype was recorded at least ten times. The CDR3 DNA is TGTGCCAGCAGCTTAGATGGGCATCTAAACACCGGGGAGCTGTTTTTT. Protein product: CASSLDGHLNTGELFF. The V and J genes are TRBV11-2 and TRBJ2-2; D is uncertain. This CDR3 contains 16 residues. V gave up 0 bases and J gave up 2 bases, with 10 bases separating them. In germline, CDR1 is SGHAT, CDR2 FQNNGV.

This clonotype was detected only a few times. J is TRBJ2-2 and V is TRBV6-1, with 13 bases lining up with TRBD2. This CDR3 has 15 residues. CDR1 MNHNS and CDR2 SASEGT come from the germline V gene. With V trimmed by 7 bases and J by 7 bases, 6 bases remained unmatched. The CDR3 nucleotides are TGTGCCAGCACCAAGGGGACTAGCGGGATCGGGGAGCTGTTTTTT. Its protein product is CASTKGTSGIGELFF.